These 2 T cell receptor beta chains were all obtained from the same sample, sequenced in a study of cytomegalovirus exposure and HLA in healthy donors. In the PCR, 60 Vbeta and 13 Jbeta primers were used. TCRdb's table, derived via immunoSEQ multiplex PCR, lists solely in-frame clones and lacks some. Among roughly 130,000 clones listed, around 69% were seen once. Sequenced: PBMCs. The receptors come from a woman aged 40 to 50 in good health and CMV-seropositive.

This clone showed up just a few times. The chain has TRBV6-1 and TRBJ2-7, with 7 bases fitting TRBD2. The germline CDR1 and CDR2 sequences are MNHNS and SASEGT. The CDR3 is made up of 14 amino acids. Trimming cost V 3 bases and J 5 bases; bases outside gene matches: 7. Here the CDR3 reads CASSDGGESHEQYF. The CDR3 nucleotides read TGTGCCAGCAGTGATGGGGGGGAATCCCACGAGCAGTACTTC.

V gene TRBV15 combines with J gene TRBJ1-2, with D tentatively TRBD1 (6 bases). With 0 bases removed from V and 7 bases from J, the gap between germline ends came to 15 bases. CDR3 length: 15 residues. CDR1 is LNHNV and CDR2 is YYDKDF in the germline V gene (reference sequence). The CDR3 DNA sequence: TGTGCCACCAGCAGAGATCATGAGGGCAGGGGTGGCTACACCTTC. It encodes CATSRDHEGRGGYTF.